This entry lists 22 T cell receptor beta chains sequenced from one sample in a study of blood T cell repertoires in COVID-19. Clones were read by immunoSEQ multiplex PCR, and TCRdb kept only the in-frame ones, dropping some. The profile covers roughly 160,000 clones, with about 91% appearing a single time and 3.9% taken by the ten largest. The material sequenced was peripheral blood. The receptors derive from a woman in her sixties who had recovered from COVID-19.

This sequence joins TRBV2 and TRBJ2-7, with 7 bases lining up with TRBD1. Germline V CDR1 and CDR2: SNHLY, FYNNEI. The CDR3 spans 14 residues. Unmatched junction bases numbered 10, after V lost 5 bases and J lost 6 bases. Here the CDR3 reads CASSTTGRLTEQYF. The CDR3 region has the DNA TGTGCCAGCAGTACGACAGGGCGTTTGACCGAGCAGTACTTC. The full variable domain, with the rest looked up from reference TRBV2 and TRBJ2-7, is EPEVTQTPSHQVTQMGQEVILRCVPISNHLYFYWYRQILGQKVEFLVSFYNNEISEKSEIFDDQFSVERPDGSNFTLKIRSTKLEDSAMYFCASSTTGRLTEQYFGPGTRLTVT.

The genes are TRBV20-1 and TRBJ1-6; D might be TRBD1 (6 bases). Germline V gene lookup returns CDR1 DFQATT and CDR2 SNEGSKA (reference sequence). The CDR3 is 12 residues long. V lost 3 bases, J lost 10 bases, and 10 bases lay in between. Here the CDR3 reads CSASKGESPLHF. In nucleotides, the CDR3 is TGCAGTGCTAGTAAGGGGGAATCACCCCTCCACTTT.

The chain joins TRBV6-6 to TRBJ2-2, with 7 bases aligning to TRBD2. CDR3 length equals 16 residues. Germline trimming cut 8 bases from V and 6 bases from J; bases unmatched to any gene: 15. Germline CDR1 MNHNY, CDR2 SVGAGI (reference sequence). The CDR3 nucleotides read TGTGCCAGCCAAGCCACTAGCGTGGGGGTAGCCGGGGAGCTGTTTTTT. Protein: CASQATSVGVAGELFF.

The V call is TRBV28, the J call TRBJ2-3; D gene ambiguous. V shed 6 bases and J shed 0 bases, with 10 bases lying between them. This CDR3 region has 14 residues. From germline, CDR1 is MDHEN and CDR2 SYDVKM. CDR3 in amino acids: CASSPMISTDTQYF. The CDR3 nucleotides read TGTGCCAGCAGCCCTATGATTAGCACAGATACGCAGTATTTT.

In its sample, this clone was seen a few times. The J gene is TRBJ1-3, the V gene TRBV7-2; D is possibly TRBD1 (5 bases). V dropped 5 bases and J dropped 4 bases, with 15 bases sitting between them. The CDR3 spans 15 residues. Looked up from germline, CDR1 is SGHTA and CDR2 is FQGNSA. The CDR3 protein is CASSTDSRQGNTIYF. CDR3 nucleotides: TGTGCCAGCAGCACTGACAGCCGTCAGGGAAACACCATATATTTT.

The V and J genes are TRBV27 and TRBJ2-7; D remains ambiguous. Trimming took 0 bases from V and 8 from J, leaving 11 bases between them. This CDR3 contains 13 residues. Germline assignment: CDR1 MNHEY and CDR2 SMNVEV (reference sequence). This CDR3 reads CASSLSSLSKQYF. In DNA form, the CDR3 reads TGTGCCAGCAGTTTATCGAGTCTGTCTAAGCAGTACTTC.

This rearrangement joins TRBV28 to TRBJ2-2; 7 nucleotides line up with TRBD2. This CDR3 is 14 amino acids long. CDR1 and CDR2 (germline): MDHEN, SYDVKM. The junction had 2 bases not matched to a gene; V was cut back by 5 bases and J by 2 bases. The CDR3 DNA sequence: TGTGCCAGCAGTCTAGCGGAAAACACCGGGGAGCTGTTTTTT. It codes for CASSLAENTGELFF.

V and J are TRBV24-1 and TRBJ1-2; D is possibly TRBD1 (6 bases). CDR3 size: 14 residues. Trimming removed 3 bases at V and 7 bases at J, with 14 bases between. Per germline, CDR1 KGHDR and CDR2 SFDVKD. The CDR3 loop reads CATSDSQQGFGYTF. The CDR3 DNA reads TGTGCCACCAGTGATAGTCAACAGGGTTTTGGCTACACCTTC.

V and J are TRBV4-1 and TRBJ1-4; unclear D gene. V lost 1 base and J 2 bases, leaving 8 bases between the germline ends. The CDR3 spans 15 residues. Germline V CDR1 and CDR2: MGHRA, YSYEKL. The CDR3 sequence: CASSQVSGTNEKLFF. CDR3 sequence (DNA): TGCGCCAGCAGCCAAGTTTCGGGGACTAATGAAAAACTGTTTTTT.

V is TRBV2 and J is TRBJ2-7, with D possibly matching TRBD1 (5 bases). CDR1 and CDR2 (germline): SNHLY, FYNNEI. V shed 9 bases and J shed 6 bases, with 15 bases lying between them. CDR3 length equals 12 residues. CDR3 nucleotides: TGTGCCAGTCAAAAGCAGGGATTCGAGCAGTACTTC. Translated, it gives CASQKQGFEQYF.

The chain uses TRBV19 and TRBJ2-7, with TRBD1 as a possible D gene (7 bases). From germline, CDR1 is LNHDA and CDR2 SQIVND (reference sequence). CDR3 length: 16 amino acids. The V end lost 6 bases, the J end lost 0 bases, and 18 bases lay between the germline ends. The CDR3: CASRLGGDSYSYEQYF. CDR3 DNA: TGTGCCAGTAGGCTCGGCGGGGACAGCTACTCCTACGAGCAGTACTTC.

This rearrangement joins TRBV9 to TRBJ2-1; 13 positions match TRBD2. With 4 bases clipped from V and 4 bases from J, the junction kept 5 bases outside the gene matches. The CDR3 spans 16 residues. Germline-derived CDR1 and CDR2 are SGDLS and YYNGEE. The CDR3 region is CASSLTTSGGYNEQFF. DNA for the CDR3: TGTGCCAGCAGCCTAACGACTAGCGGGGGGTACAATGAGCAGTTCTTC.

The V gene is TRBV28, the J gene TRBJ2-2; D remains unclear. Germline-derived CDR1 and CDR2 are MDHEN and SYDVKM. V lost 5 bases and J lost 2, with 9 bases in between. The CDR3 covers 14 residues. The chain's CDR3 is CASSVHINTGELFF. CDR3 DNA sequence: TGTGCCAGCAGTGTACACATAAACACCGGGGAGCTGTTTTTT.

As concerns this clone: One end of the junction varies from germline; a read error may be responsible. The chain employs TRBV7-9 and TRBJ1-1, with a possible D match to TRBD1 (6 bases). The CDR3 spans 16 residues. Germline V gene sequence: CDR1 SEHNR, CDR2 FQNEAQ (reference sequence). The CDR3 coding sequence is TGTGCCAGCAGGTTAGACGCAGGGGCGCTCGGGGCAGAAGCTTTCTTT. It codes for CASRLDAGALGAEAFF.

The gene calls are TRBV7-8 and TRBJ2-1; D is undetermined. CDR1 SGHVS and CDR2 FQNEAQ come from the germline V gene. The length of the CDR3 is 12 residues. Trimming pared 5 bases from V and 9 bases from J, leaving 11 bases between. The CDR3 nucleotides are TGTGCCAGCAGCCCTAGTTTCGGTGAGCAGTTCTTC. Protein: CASSPSFGEQFF.

The genes are TRBV5-4 and TRBJ1-6, with TRBD1 matching over 7 bases. This CDR3 is 14 amino acids long. V shed 3 bases and J 5 bases; nucleotides not matched to a gene: 2. From germline, CDR1 is SGHNT and CDR2 YYREEE (reference sequence). The CDR3 sequence: CASSWDRNNSPLHF. The CDR3 nucleotides are TGTGCCAGCAGCTGGGACAGAAATAATTCACCCCTCCACTTT.

The CDR3 loop is CASTSRDRGTDTQYF. The CDR3 DNA reads as TGTGCCAGCACCTCCCGGGACAGGGGAACAGATACGCAGTATTTT. The chain uses TRBV6-5 and TRBJ2-3, with 10 bases that match TRBD1. CDR3 size: 15 residues. Germline V gives CDR1 MNHEY, CDR2 SVGAGI. The J segment lost 3 bases and the V segment lost 7 bases, leaving 7 bases of the junction unmatched.

V usage is TRBV19 and J usage is TRBJ2-4; 8 bases are shared with TRBD2. This CDR3 comprises 15 residues. The germline gives CDR1 LNHDA, CDR2 SQIVND (reference sequence). The trim removed 7 bases at V and 4 bases at J, leaving 9 bases unmatched. DNA for the CDR3: TGTGCCAGTACTCCGGGGGGGTTACCTAAAAACATTCAGTACTTC. This translates into CASTPGGLPKNIQYF.

DNA of the CDR3: TGTGCCAGCAGCGCTGCGGACAGGGGCCTCACAGATACGCAGTATTTT. Protein: CASSAADRGLTDTQYF. The rearrangement joins TRBV9 to TRBJ2-3; 9 nucleotides agree with TRBD1. Trimming removed 3 bases from V and 2 bases from J; junction bases left unmatched: 7. Germline values: CDR1 SGDLS, CDR2 YYNGEE. This CDR3 spans 16 amino acids.

This chain uses TRBV19 with TRBJ2-3; 7 nucleotides align to TRBD2. Germline values: CDR1 LNHDA, CDR2 SQIVND (reference sequence). V shed 6 bases and J 0 bases; nucleotides not matched to a gene: 3. The CDR3 is 14 residues long. The CDR3 bases are TGTGCCAGTAGCCTAGCGGAGAGCACAGATACGCAGTATTTT. Translation: CASSLAESTDTQYF. Filled out from reference TRBV19 and TRBJ2-3, the complete variable domain reads DGGITQSPKYLFRKEGQNVTLSCEQNLNHDAMYWYRQDPGQGLRLIYYSQIVNDFQKGDIAEGYSVSREKKESFPLTVTSAQKNPTAFYLCASSLAESTDTQYFGPGTRLTVL.

The rearrangement joins TRBV6-5 to TRBJ1-1; D is perhaps TRBD1 (6 bases). Germline V gene lookup returns CDR1 MNHEY and CDR2 SVGAGI. V was cut by 4 bases and J by 4 bases, with 13 bases left in between. The CDR3 spans 14 residues. The CDR3 DNA is TGTGCCAGCAGTTCCCAGGGGTTGGGCACTGAAGCTTTCTTT. Protein: CASSSQGLGTEAFF.

In this sample, this clone turned up once. One end of the junction does not line up with germline, which may come from a read error. This CDR3 is CASSPGGQGREGFHF. DNA for the CDR3: TGTGCCAGCAGTCCGGGGGGCCAGGGTAGAGAGGGTTTCCATTTT. This chain connects TRBV28 to TRBJ1-6; TRBD1 is a possible D gene (6 bases). Germline CDR1 reads MDHEN; CDR2 reads SYDVKM. CDR3 length: 15 residues.